This T cell receptor (beta chain) was captured by sequencing in a study of blood T cell repertoires in COVID-19. About the study: The origin of the acute and convalescent COVID-19 samples was the United States, Italy and Spain. T cells, B-cell-depleted T cells, or PBMCs supplied cDNA or gDNA.

Under the authors' procedure: The assay estimated nucleated cells by amplifying reference gene primers. The data were produced by immunoSEQ multiplex PCR, yet TCRdb's version contains in-frame clones alone and is incomplete. D and trimming were read from the DNA, whereas the V and J calls and clone size are those reported in that table. The data show about 220,000 clones, 75% to 85% seen once. Germline V gene lookup returns CDR1 PRHDT and CDR2 FYEKMQ (reference sequence). The CDR3 is made up of 15 amino acids. The V gene lost 1 base and the J gene lost 12 bases, with 19 bases spanning the gap. The chain couples TRBV13 to TRBJ2-1; TRBD1 is a possible D gene (5 bases). This sequence was found in a man aged 45-60 years with active or convalescent COVID-19. The sequenced sample was peripheral blood. CDR3 sequence (DNA): TGTGCCAGCAGCTTAGAAGGGTCAGCCAGGGCCGGGCAGTTCTTC. Translated, it gives CASSLEGSARAGQFF.